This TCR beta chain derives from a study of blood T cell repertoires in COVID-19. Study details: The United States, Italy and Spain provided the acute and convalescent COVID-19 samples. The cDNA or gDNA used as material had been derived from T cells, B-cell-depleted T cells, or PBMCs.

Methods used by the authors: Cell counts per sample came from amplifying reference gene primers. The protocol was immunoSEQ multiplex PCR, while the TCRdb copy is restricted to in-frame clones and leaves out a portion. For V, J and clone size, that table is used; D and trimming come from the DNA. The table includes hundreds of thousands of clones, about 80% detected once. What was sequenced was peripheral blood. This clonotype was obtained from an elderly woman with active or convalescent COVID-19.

As DNA, the CDR3 is TGTGCCAGCAGCTTAGGTCCTGGCAATCAGCCCCAGCATTTT. Translating gives CASSLGPGNQPQHF. The gene calls are TRBV7-6 and TRBJ1-5; D gene ambiguous. The CDR3 contains 14 residues. CDR1 is SGHVS and CDR2 is FNYEAQ in the germline V gene. V lost 1 base to trimming and J lost 2 bases, with 6 bases between them.